This T cell receptor (beta chain) was retrieved from a study of T cells in Graves' hyperthyroidism and ophthalmopathy. With 1 base removed from V and 0 bases from J, the gap between germline ends came to 16 bases. The CDR3 is 17 amino acids. Germline V gives CDR1 SGHAT, CDR2 FQNNGV. RNA transcripts gave rise to amplified TCR beta CDR3 regions. Researchers ran a first-round RT-PCR on the TCR CDR3 using the HTBI primer set. Each CDR3 protein is one row after TCRdb ran MiXCR on the multiplex PCR reads. Here the sample spans about 560,000 distinct CDR3 sequences, 12% to 15% being singletons. This receptor was taken from a middle-aged woman with Graves' hyperthyroidism. Input material: blood. This chain connects TRBV11-2 to TRBJ2-7; possible D gene TRBD1, 8 bases. The CDR3 protein is CASSLVGGGTGSYEQYF. In DNA form, the CDR3 reads TGTGCCAGCAGCTTAGTAGGGGGGGGGACAGGCTCCTACGAGCAGTACTTC. The whole variable domain, remainder taken from reference TRBV11-2 and TRBJ2-7, is EAGVAQSPRYKIIEKRQSVAFWCNPISGHATLYWYQQILGQGPKLLIQFQNNGVVDDSQLPKDRFSAERLKGVDSTLKIQPAKLEDSAVYLCASSLVGGGTGSYEQYFGPGTRLTVT.